The clone carrying this T cell receptor (beta chain) was found many times. What it binds is unknown. No progression to ophthalmopathy over 18 months defined stable hyperthyroidism. Trimming stripped 3 bases from V and 2 bases from J, with 11 bases between. This CDR3 has 15 amino acids. Scientists amplified the TCR beta CDR3 regions from RNA transcripts. Amplification began with first-round RT-PCR using HTBI primers, then second-round multiplex PCR was performed. TCRdb re-called the multiplex PCR reads with MiXCR, one entry per CDR3 protein. This table holds some 350,000 distinct CDR3 sequences, about 15% found once. This sample was taken from a study of Graves' ophthalmopathy and Graves' hyperthyroidism. Study-wide results and limits: Blood also held most thyroid clonotypes expanded above 0.001 frequency.

The V gene is TRBV12-3 or TRBV12-4, the J gene TRBJ2-4; D might be TRBD2 (5 bases). The sequence was obtained from an adult woman with stable Graves' hyperthyroidism. Input material: peripheral blood. CDR3 in DNA: TGTGCCAGCAGTTTGGTCGGGGATTCCAAAAACATTCAGTACTTC. Protein product: CASSLVGDSKNIQYF.